Reported below is one TCR beta chain. Its antigen remains unidentified. These data originate in a study of vaccination effects on CD4 cells after COVID-19. Repertoires were generated with immunoSEQ multiplex PCR, while TCRdb's copy carries only in-frame clones and drops some. This sample has roughly 23,000 clones, with 68% found just once. Antigen-specific CD4+ T cell clonotypes were called by their expansion after viral peptide-pool culture in ViraFEST. Isolation of CD4+ T cells took place after less than 12 days of culture. Nucleocapsid antibodies stayed negative before and after vaccination, showing no earlier SARS-CoV-2 infection. The CDR3 is 13 residues long.

The source is a human donor who received a COVID-19 vaccine. The sample was CD4+ T cells from PBMCs cultured with HCoV-NL63 spike peptides, taken before COVID-19 vaccination. This chain links TRBV21-1 with TRBJ1-2. TRBV21-1 is labeled a pseudogene. The CDR3 coding sequence is TGTGCCAGCAGCAAATTGGGAGGGAAAGGCTACACCTTC. As protein: CASSKLGGKGYTF.